These T cell receptor beta chains were read from a single sample in a study of T cells in Graves' hyperthyroidism and ophthalmopathy. A single record per CDR3 protein comes from TCRdb applying MiXCR to the multiplex PCR reads. This sample has more than 500,000 distinct CDR3 sequences, with under 60% found just once. Input material: peripheral blood or thyroid tissue (not recorded which). Receptors originate from an adult woman with Graves' disease, either hyperthyroidism or ophthalmopathy (not recorded which). The CDR3 runs from the conserved cysteine through the conserved F or W. A D gene is named only where the DNA matches it firmly. Size tells how often a clone was seen (once, few, many) or the class of an expanded clone, and some rows leave it out.

TRBD1,TRBJ2-7,TRBV7-3,many,CASSLRGTGGHPYEQYF,TGTGCCAGCAGCTTAAGGGGCACAGGGGGCCACCCCTACGAGCAGTACTTC
NA,TRBJ2-7,TRBV7-2,NA,CASSQRFRASEQYF,TGTGCCAGCAGCCAACGATTCCGAGCCTCCGAGCAGTACTTC
NA,TRBJ2-5,TRBV7-3,NA,CASSLQFQETQYF,TGTGCCAGCAGCTTACAATTCCAAGAGACCCAGTACTTC
NA,TRBJ1-4,TRBV20-1,NA,CSAPADGKLFF,TGCAGTGCTCCAGCAGATGGAAAACTGTTTTTT
NA,TRBJ2-7,TRBV5-1,NA,CASSLVEGSYEQYF,TGCGCCAGCAGCTTGGTTGAAGGGTCATACGAGCAGTACTTC
NA,TRBJ2-7,TRBV5-1,NA,CASSSAAAREQYF,TGCGCCAGCAGCTCGGCCGCGGCGAGGGAGCAGTACTTC
NA,TRBJ2-5,TRBV10-3,NA,CAIRTGIAETQYF,TGTGCCATCAGAACCGGGATTGCGGAGACCCAGTACTTC
TRBD1,TRBJ1-5,TRBV7-9,many,CASSKTGGNSNQPQHF,TGTGCCAGCAGCAAGACAGGGGGCAATAGCAATCAGCCCCAGCATTTT
NA,TRBJ1-5,TRBV2,few,CASSSEGIQPQHF,TGTGCCAGCAGTTCCGAGGGGATTCAGCCCCAGCATTTT
NA,TRBJ2-7,TRBV20-1,NA,CSARASEQYF,TGCAGTGCTAGGGCTTCCGAGCAGTACTTC
NA,TRBJ1-1,TRBV10-3,NA,CASSYSGSEAFF,TGTGCCAGCAGTTACTCAGGATCTGAAGCTTTCTTT
NA,TRBJ1-1,TRBV5-1,NA,CASSVEGVGTEAFF,TGCGCCAGCAGCGTCGAGGGGGTCGGCACTGAAGCTTTCTTT
NA,TRBJ1-3,TRBV20-1,many,CSARDQRSGNTIYF,TGCAGTGCTAGAGATCAAAGATCTGGAAACACCATATATTTT
NA,TRBJ2-7,TRBV30,few,CACKSGAYSYEQYF,TGTGCCTGCAAGTCCGGCGCGTACTCCTACGAGCAGTACTTC
NA,TRBJ1-2,TRBV11-2,many,CASSPGPQRGGYTF,TGTGCCAGCAGTCCCGGGCCACAACGCGGTGGCTACACCTTC